Following are 2 T cell receptor beta chains from one sample sequenced in a study of blood T cell repertoires in COVID-19. TCRdb's table, derived via immunoSEQ multiplex PCR, lists solely in-frame clones and lacks some. Of fewer than 200,000 clones in the sample, under 85% were seen once. The specimen sequenced was peripheral blood. These receptors came from a man in his 60s who had recovered from COVID-19.

This clone was found a few times. The chain combines TRBV30 with TRBJ1-1, with D unclear. Looked up from germline, CDR1 is GTSNPN and CDR2 is SVGIG (reference sequence). The CDR3 is 13 residues long. The germline V and J ends were trimmed by 0 bases and 3 bases, with 8 bases remaining between them. The CDR3 is CAWSVMADTEAFF. The CDR3 bases are TGTGCCTGGAGTGTAATGGCAGACACTGAAGCTTTCTTT.

The chain carries TRBV4-3 and TRBJ1-3; D remains unclear. Trimming left V 1 base short and J 3 bases short, with 10 bases between. The CDR3 has 15 amino acids. Germline CDR1 and CDR2: LGHNA and YSLEER. CDR3 sequence: CASSQAELIGNTIYF. The CDR3 DNA sequence: TGCGCCAGCAGCCAAGCGGAGCTTATTGGAAACACCATATATTTT.